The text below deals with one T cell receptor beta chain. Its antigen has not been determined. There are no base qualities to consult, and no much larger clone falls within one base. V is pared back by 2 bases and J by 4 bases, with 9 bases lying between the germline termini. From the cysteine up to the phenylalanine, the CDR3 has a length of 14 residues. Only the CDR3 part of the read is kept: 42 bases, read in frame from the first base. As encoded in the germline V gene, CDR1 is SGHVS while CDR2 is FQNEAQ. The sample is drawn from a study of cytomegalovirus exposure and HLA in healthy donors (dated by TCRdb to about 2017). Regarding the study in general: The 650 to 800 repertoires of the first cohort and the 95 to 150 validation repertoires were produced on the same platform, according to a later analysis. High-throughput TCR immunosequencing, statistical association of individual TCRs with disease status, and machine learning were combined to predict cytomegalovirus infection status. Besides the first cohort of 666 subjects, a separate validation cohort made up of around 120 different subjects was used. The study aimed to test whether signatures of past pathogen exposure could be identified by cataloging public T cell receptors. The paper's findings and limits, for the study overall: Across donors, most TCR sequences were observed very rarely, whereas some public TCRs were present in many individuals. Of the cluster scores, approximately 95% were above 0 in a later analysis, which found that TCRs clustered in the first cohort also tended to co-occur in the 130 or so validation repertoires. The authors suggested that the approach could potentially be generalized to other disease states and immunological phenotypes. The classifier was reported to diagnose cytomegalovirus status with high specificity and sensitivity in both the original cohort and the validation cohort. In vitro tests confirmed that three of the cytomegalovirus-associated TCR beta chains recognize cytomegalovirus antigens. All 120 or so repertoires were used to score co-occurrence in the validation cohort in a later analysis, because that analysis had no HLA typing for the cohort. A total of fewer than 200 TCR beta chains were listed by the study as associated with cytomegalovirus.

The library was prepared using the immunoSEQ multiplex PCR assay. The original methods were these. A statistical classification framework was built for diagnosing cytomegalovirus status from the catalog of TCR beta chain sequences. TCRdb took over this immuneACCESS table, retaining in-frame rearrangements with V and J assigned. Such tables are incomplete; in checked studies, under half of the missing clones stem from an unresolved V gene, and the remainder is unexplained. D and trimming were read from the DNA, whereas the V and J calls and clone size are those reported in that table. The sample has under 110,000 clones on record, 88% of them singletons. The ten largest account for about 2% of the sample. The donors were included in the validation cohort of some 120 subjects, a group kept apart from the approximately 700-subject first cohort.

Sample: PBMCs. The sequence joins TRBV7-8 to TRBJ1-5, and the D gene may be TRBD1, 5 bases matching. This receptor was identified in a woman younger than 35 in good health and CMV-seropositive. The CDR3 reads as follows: CASSLLAGNQPQHF. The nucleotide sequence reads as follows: TGTGCCAGCAGCTTATTGGCAGGGAATCAGCCCCAGCATTTT.